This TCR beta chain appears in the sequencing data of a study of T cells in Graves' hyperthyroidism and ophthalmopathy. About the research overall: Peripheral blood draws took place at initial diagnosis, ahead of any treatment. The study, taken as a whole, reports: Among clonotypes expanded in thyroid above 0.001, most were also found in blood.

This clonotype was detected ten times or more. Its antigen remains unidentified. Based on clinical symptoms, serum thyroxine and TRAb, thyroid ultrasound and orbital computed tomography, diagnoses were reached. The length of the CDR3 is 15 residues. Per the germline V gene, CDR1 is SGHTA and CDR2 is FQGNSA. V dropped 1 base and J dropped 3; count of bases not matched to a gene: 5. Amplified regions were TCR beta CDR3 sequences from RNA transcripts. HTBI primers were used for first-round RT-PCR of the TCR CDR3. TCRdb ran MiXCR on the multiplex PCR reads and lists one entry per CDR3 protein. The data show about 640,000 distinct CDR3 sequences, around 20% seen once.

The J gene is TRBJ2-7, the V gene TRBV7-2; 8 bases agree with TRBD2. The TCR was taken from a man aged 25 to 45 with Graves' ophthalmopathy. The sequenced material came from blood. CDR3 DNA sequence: TGTGCCAGCAGCTTAGTCCTAGCGGGCGTCTACGAGCAGTACTTC. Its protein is CASSLVLAGVYEQYF.